This is a list of T cell receptor beta chains from one sample in a study of blood T cell repertoires in COVID-19. Produced via immunoSEQ multiplex PCR; TCRdb's table is partial and in-frame only. The sample holds 300,000 to 400,000 clones, around 90% seen once. The sample consisted of peripheral blood. The receptor set was obtained from a woman in her 30s with COVID-19, enrolled during active disease. CDR3s include the opening cysteine and the closing phenylalanine or tryptophan. D genes are given only for firm matches. Size values are once, few and many counts, or a class for expanded clones, and some rows have none.

d_call,clone_size,j_call,v_call,cdr3_nt,cdr3_aa
-,-,TRBJ1-1,TRBV11-3,TGTGCCAGCAGCTACTCCGGGGTGAACACTGAAGCTTTCTTT,CASSYSGVNTEAFF
-,once,TRBJ1-2,TRBV7-8,TGTGCCAGCAGCTTACTTAACTATGGCTACACCTTC,CASSLLNYGYTF
-,-,TRBJ2-1,TRBV3-1/TRBV3-2,TGTGCCAGCAGCCAATCTATTCCCCCTGCCAGCGTGTACAATGAGCAGTTCTTC,CASSQSIPPASVYNEQFF
TRBD1,-,TRBJ1-5,TRBV5-5,TGTGCCAGCAGTCGGGGACAGGCGTGGCCCCAGCATTTT,CASSRGQAWPQHF
-,-,TRBJ1-5,TRBV6-2/TRBV6-3,TGTGCCAGCAGTTACGACCGACTAAGCAATCAGCCCCAGCATTTT,CASSYDRLSNQPQHF
-,-,TRBJ2-6,TRBV10-3,TGTGCCATCAGTGGACAGCCAATGACCAACTCTGGGGCCAACGTCCTGACTTTC,CAISGQPMTNSGANVLTF
TRBD2,once,TRBJ2-6,TRBV7-6,TGTGCCAGCAGCGAAAGACTAGCGGGATTCTCTGGGGCCAACGTCCTGACTTTC,CASSERLAGFSGANVLTF
-,-,TRBJ1-2,TRBV6-5,TGTGCCAGCAGTTACGCGGAGTGGAACTATGGCTACACCTTC,CASSYAEWNYGYTF
-,-,TRBJ1-6,TRBV6-2/TRBV6-3,TGTGCCAGCAGTTTTCGGACAAGGAATTCACCCCTCCACTTT,CASSFRTRNSPLHF
TRBD2,-,TRBJ2-1,TRBV5-1,TGCGCCAGCAGCTTGGTGGCTAGCGGGAGGACTACCTACAATGAGCAGTTCTTC,CASSLVASGRTTYNEQFF
-,-,TRBJ2-1,TRBV7-9,TGTGCCAGCAGCTTAAATCTCGGGGGTGAGCAGTTCTTC,CASSLNLGGEQFF
-,-,TRBJ2-2,TRBV11-2,TGTGCCAGCAGCTCCAGGGTGAACACCGGGGAGCTGTTTTTT,CASSSRVNTGELFF
-,-,TRBJ2-1,TRBV4-3,TGCGCCAGCAGCCAAAGGACTTTGGCATTTAATGAGCAGTTCTTC,CASSQRTLAFNEQFF
-,-,TRBJ2-5,TRBV7-2,TGTGCCAGCAGCTCAGGGGCCGGGTGGGGACAAGAGACCCAGTACTTC,CASSSGAGWGQETQYF
-,-,TRBJ2-2,TRBV4-1,TGCGCCAGCAGCCAAGCAGGGGGGTCGGGCGGGGAGCTGTTTTTT,CASSQAGGSGGELFF
TRBD1,-,TRBJ2-2,TRBV24-1,TGTGCCACCAGTGACCTCAGACAGGGGGACACCGGGGAGCTGTTTTTT,CATSDLRQGDTGELFF
TRBD1,-,TRBJ2-7,TRBV4-1,TGCGCCAGCAGCCATATTGGGCGGGACAGGGGCTACGAGCAGTACTTC,CASSHIGRDRGYEQYF
TRBD1,once,TRBJ2-2,TRBV6-5,TGTGCCAGCGGACAGGGCCCGAACACCGGGGAGCTGTTTTTT,CASGQGPNTGELFF
TRBD2,-,TRBJ2-3,TRBV11-2,TGTGCCAGCAGCGCAAGCGGGAGGATTCCCCCAGATACGCAGTATTTT,CASSASGRIPPDTQYF
-,-,TRBJ2-3,TRBV19,TGTGCCAGTACAACCCTCGAACAGGGAGATACGCAGTATTTT,CASTTLEQGDTQYF
TRBD1,few,TRBJ2-1,TRBV3-1/TRBV3-2,TGTGCCAGCAGCACCCGGGCAGGGGGCGCCTACAATGAGCAGTTCTTC,CASSTRAGGAYNEQFF
TRBD1,-,TRBJ2-7,TRBV7-9,TGTGCCAGCAGCCCCCCGACAGGGGGAGCCTACGAGCAGTACTTC,CASSPPTGGAYEQYF
TRBD1,-,TRBJ2-3,TRBV11-3,TGTGCCAGCAGCAAAGGGACAGAACTAGATACGCAGTATTTT,CASSKGTELDTQYF
-,-,TRBJ1-4,TRBV10-3,TGTGCCATCAGCCCTCGGGGGGGAGGAACTAATGAAAAACTGTTTTTT,CAISPRGGGTNEKLFF
TRBD2,-,TRBJ2-1,TRBV4-1,TGCGCCAGCAGCCCTTTCCCTGGCGGGAGGGCCGGAAATGAGCAGTTCTTC,CASSPFPGGRAGNEQFF
TRBD1,-,TRBJ2-5,TRBV7-8,TGTGCCAGCAGCAACCGGGACAGGGAACGGGAGACCCAGTACTTC,CASSNRDRERETQYF
-,-,TRBJ1-4,TRBV12-3/TRBV12-4,TGTGCCAGCAGTTTAACCGAGAATGAAAAACTGTTTTTT,CASSLTENEKLFF
-,-,TRBJ1-5,TRBV12-3/TRBV12-4,TGTGCCAGCAGTTCGGCAGACTTTCGTCCCCAGCATTTT,CASSSADFRPQHF
TRBD1,-,TRBJ1-1,TRBV2,TGTGCCAGCAGTATGGACAGGGGGCTTGGGGGCACTGAAGCTTTCTTT,CASSMDRGLGGTEAFF
TRBD1,-,TRBJ1-4,TRBV5-5,TGTGCCAGCAGCCCTAGACAGGGGTATAATGAAAAACTGTTTTTT,CASSPRQGYNEKLFF
TRBD1,-,TRBJ2-3,TRBV28,TGTGCCAGCAGTGGACAGGCAAGAAACACAGATACGCAGTATTTT,CASSGQARNTDTQYF
-,few,TRBJ2-1,TRBV5-4,TGTGCCAGCAGCTTGCCAGGGGACTACAATGAGCAGTTCTTC,CASSLPGDYNEQFF
-,-,TRBJ1-2,TRBV6-5,TGTGCCAGCAGTTACTCGTACTTCCATGGCTACACCTTC,CASSYSYFHGYTF
-,-,TRBJ2-1,TRBV5-1,TGCGCCAGCAGTACTGGGGGACTGAGCTCCTACAATGAGCAGTTCTTC,CASSTGGLSSYNEQFF
-,-,TRBJ1-2,TRBV27,TGTGCCAGCAGTTTATCCGGGACAAACTATGGCTACACCTTC,CASSLSGTNYGYTF
-,-,TRBJ1-6,TRBV2,TGTGCCAGCAGTGAAGGTCACGGACTTAATTCACCCCTCCACTTT,CASSEGHGLNSPLHF
-,-,TRBJ1-2,TRBV27,TGTGCCAGCAGTTTATTAGTCCCCCACCTGAGTGGCTACACCTTC,CASSLLVPHLSGYTF